This passage covers 10 T cell receptor beta chains from one sample sequenced in a study of long-term antiretroviral therapy in people with HIV. Survey-level immunoSEQ v3.0 assays were run. TCRdb's copy holds only in-frame clones and misses some; the assay was immunoSEQ multiplex PCR. The repertoire holds about 48,000 clones, with around 84% as singletons. Here the sequenced sample was unsorted PBMCs, taken 0.8 years after starting antiretroviral therapy. Receptors were obtained from a woman under 30 with HIV.

The chain carries TRBV6-5 and TRBJ2-5; D is uncertain. With 8 bases removed from V and 7 bases from J, the gap between germline ends came to 14 bases. The CDR3 sequence is 12 residues long. Looked up from germline, CDR1 is MNHEY and CDR2 is SVGAGI. Written as DNA, the CDR3 is TGTGCCAGCCAGATCCGAAAGGGGACCCAGTACTTC. Its translation: CASQIRKGTQYF.

This clone appeared a few times. The same CDR3 is also encoded by other DNA sequences in this sample. This chain connects TRBV19 to TRBJ1-1; no definite D call. Trimming left V 3 bases short and J 5 bases short, with 4 bases between. This CDR3 has 11 amino acids. In germline, CDR1 is LNHDA, CDR2 SQIVND (reference sequence). CDR3 sequence: CASSIVTEAFF. The CDR3, as DNA: TGTGCCAGTAGTATCGTAACTGAAGCTTTCTTT.

The chain has TRBV11-3 and TRBJ2-7; perhaps TRBD2 as D (5 bases). CDR3 size: 14 residues. From germline, CDR1 is SGHNT and CDR2 YENEEA. Deletions cut 3 bases from V and 5 bases from J, with 14 bases between. CDR3 sequence: CASSLSGRRDEQYF. The DNA of the CDR3 is TGTGCCAGCAGCTTGTCGGGAAGACGGGACGAGCAGTACTTC.

This chain uses TRBV7-2 with TRBJ2-3; tentatively, D is TRBD1 (5 bases). CDR1 and CDR2 (germline): SGHTA, FQGNSA. This CDR3 is 14 amino acids long. V was shortened by 5 bases and J by 4 bases, with 13 bases between the two germline ends. CDR3 protein: CASSPGQGPDTQYF. DNA for the CDR3: TGTGCCAGCAGCCCGGGTCAGGGTCCAGATACGCAGTATTTT.

This clone was detected a few times. The same CDR3 also results from other DNA sequences found in this sample. The rearrangement links TRBV28 to TRBJ2-5; possible D gene TRBD1, 6 bases. Trimming pared 8 bases from V and 2 bases from J, leaving 15 bases between. This CDR3 has 14 residues. Germline V gene data show CDR1 as MDHEN and CDR2 as SYDVKM. CDR3: CASRPRTGQETQYF. CDR3 nucleotide sequence: TGTGCCAGCCGGCCCAGAACAGGGCAAGAGACCCAGTACTTC.

The chain joins TRBV19 to TRBJ2-5; no reliable D call. The CDR3 totals 16 residues. Trimming took off 3 bases at V and 2 bases at J, with 16 bases between the two ends. Germline CDR1 LNHDA, CDR2 SQIVND (reference sequence). The CDR3 here is CASSMGSGGFQETQYF. Written as DNA, the CDR3 is TGTGCCAGTAGTATGGGAAGTGGTGGCTTTCAAGAGACCCAGTACTTC.

The chain joins TRBV4-2 to TRBJ2-2; possibly TRBD2 for D (5 bases). V was shortened by 0 bases and J by 5 bases, with 16 bases between the two germline ends. The CDR3 loop spans 17 amino acids. Per germline, CDR1 LGHNA and CDR2 YNFKEQ. Written as DNA, the CDR3 is TGTGCCAGCAGCCAAGAACGCCCGGACTCCGTAACCGGGGAGCTGTTTTTT. Translation gives CASSQERPDSVTGELFF.

This chain connects TRBV10-2 to TRBJ2-5; D gene ambiguous. Germline V gene lookup returns CDR1 WSHSY and CDR2 SAAADI. The CDR3 has 13 residues. V dropped 3 bases and J dropped 5 bases, with 10 bases sitting between them. The CDR3 sequence is CASSDAQRETQYF. Written as DNA, the CDR3 is TGCGCCAGCAGTGACGCACAACGGGAGACCCAGTACTTC.

V usage is TRBV13 and J usage is TRBJ2-1; maybe TRBD2 (6 bases). Trimming took 5 bases from V and 2 from J, leaving 10 bases between them. CDR1 is PRHDT, CDR2 FYEKMQ, per germline (reference sequence). The CDR3 contains 14 residues. The CDR3 DNA reads TGTGCCAGCAGCCCGGGCGGGGCCTACAATGAGCAGTTCTTC. This gives the protein CASSPGGAYNEQFF. The full variable domain, in which reference TRBV13 and TRBJ2-1 provide the parts outside the CDR3, is AAGVIQSPRHLIKEKRETATLKCYPIPRHDTVYWYQQGPGQDPQFLISFYEKMQSDKGSIPDRFSAQQFSDYHSELNMSSLELGDSALYFCASSPGGAYNEQFFGPGTRLTVL.

The chain recombines TRBV27 with TRBJ2-2; TRBD1 matches 8 bases. With V trimmed by 3 bases and J by 1 base, 4 bases remained unmatched. Germline V lookup: CDR1 MNHEY, CDR2 SMNVEV (reference sequence). The CDR3 is made up of 16 amino acids. The CDR3 loop is CASSFPTGVNTGELFF. The CDR3 bases are TGTGCCAGCAGTTTTCCGACAGGGGTGAACACCGGGGAGCTGTTTTTT.